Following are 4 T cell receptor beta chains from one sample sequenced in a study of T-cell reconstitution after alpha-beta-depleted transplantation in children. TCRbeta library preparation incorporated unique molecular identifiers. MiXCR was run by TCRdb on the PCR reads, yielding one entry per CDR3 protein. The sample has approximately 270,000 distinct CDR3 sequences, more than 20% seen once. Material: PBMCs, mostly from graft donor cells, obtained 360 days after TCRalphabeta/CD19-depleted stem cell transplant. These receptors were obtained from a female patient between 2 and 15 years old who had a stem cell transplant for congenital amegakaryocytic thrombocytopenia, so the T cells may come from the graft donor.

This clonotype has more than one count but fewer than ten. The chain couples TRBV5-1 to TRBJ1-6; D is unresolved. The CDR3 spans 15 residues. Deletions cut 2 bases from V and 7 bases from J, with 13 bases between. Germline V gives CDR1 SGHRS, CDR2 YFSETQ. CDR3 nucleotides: TGCGCCAGCAGCTTTCATCATATTGAAAATTCACCCCTCCACTTT. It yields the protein CASSFHHIENSPLHF.

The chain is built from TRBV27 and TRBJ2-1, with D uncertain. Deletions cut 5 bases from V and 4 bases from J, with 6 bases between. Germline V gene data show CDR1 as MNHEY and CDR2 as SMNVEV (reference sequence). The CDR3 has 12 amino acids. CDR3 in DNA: TGTGCCAGCAGTCCCCGGTACAATGAGCAGTTCTTC. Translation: CASSPRYNEQFF.

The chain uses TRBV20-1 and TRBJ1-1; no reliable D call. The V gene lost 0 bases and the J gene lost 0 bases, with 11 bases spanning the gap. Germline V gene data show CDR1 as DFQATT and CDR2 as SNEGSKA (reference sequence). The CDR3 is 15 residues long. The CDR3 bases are TGCAGTGCTAGAGATCCAACGGGTCTGAACACTGAAGCTTTCTTT. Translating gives CSARDPTGLNTEAFF.

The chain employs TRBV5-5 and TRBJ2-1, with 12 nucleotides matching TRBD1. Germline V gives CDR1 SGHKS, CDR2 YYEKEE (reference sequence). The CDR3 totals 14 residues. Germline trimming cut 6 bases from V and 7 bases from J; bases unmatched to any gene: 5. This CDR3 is CASNPGQGANEQFF. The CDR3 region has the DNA TGTGCCAGCAACCCGGGACAGGGGGCTAATGAGCAGTTCTTC.